This T cell receptor beta chain was sequenced in a study of T cell clusters in autoimmune cytopenias (dated by TCRdb to 2018 to 2020). Regarding the study in general: Per sample, TRB sequencing gave a median depth of approximately 54,000 reads and a median of 2,350 distinct TRB clonotypes. The study aimed to test whether autoimmune cytopenia patients carry a disease-specific immune repertoire signature usable as a blood-based biomarker. TRB and IGH repertoires from peripheral blood were sequenced in autoimmune cytopenia patients at active disease and during treatment follow-up, with healthy, CLL and autoimmune hepatitis controls included alongside.

Counted from cysteine to phenylalanine, this CDR3 has 15 amino acids. No DNA has been recorded. What the study reported, not specific to this receptor: The T cell clusters were only ever defined in silico, so experimental validation of their functional role was still needed. A lack of physiological T cell clusters in primary autoimmune cytopenia patients was suggested by GLIPH, as 51 clusters were found to be exclusive to healthy donors versus 15 to 20 exclusive to patients. The TRB repertoire shifts, including less even repertoires in secondary cytopenia and CLL, mostly reflected lymphoma bias and not autoimmunity. Healthy donors had almost three times as many exclusive TRB clusters as active autoimmune hepatitis patients, a finding consistent with an autoimmunity-wide signature. The cluster-lack signature was not seen for secondary cytopenia versus CLL, apparently masked by the dominant lymphoma-associated repertoire.

Multiplex PCR with a touch-down protocol amplified TRB rearrangements, with the TRB-A and TRB-B primer pools combined in a single tube. Two consecutive PCR reactions with Phusion HS II polymerase added Illumina adapters and sample indices to the amplicons. Amplicons were gel-purified with the NucleoSpin Gel and PCR Clean-up kit, then quantified by Qubit and quality-checked on an Agilent 2100 Bioanalyzer. Sequencing of the libraries was done on an Illumina MiSeq with paired-end, single-indexed, 600-cycle runs. The paper's processing steps were these. MiXCR version 2.1.12, together with the default MiXCR reference library, was used to align and assemble the TRB reads. A clone was defined by each unique CDR3 nucleotide sequence, and analysis was restricted to productive sequences with at least two reads. Alpha-parameterized diversity profiles (alpha 0 to 5), including the Shannon (alpha 1) and Simpson (alpha 2) indices, were computed with an R script to assess repertoire diversity. The tcR package was used to compute combinatorial TRB VJ usage, and cohorts were compared on this usage by principal component analysis with ade4. Using GLIPH, TCRbeta CDR3s were clustered on pairs of cohorts matched for age and read depth, and a Wilcoxon test was used to compare cluster frequencies. TCRdb reprocessed the sequencing reads and holds a single record per CDR3 protein sequence, with no DNA. These V and J calls are TCRdb output, not the study's own analysis. The sample table records thousands of distinct CDR3 sequences. Roughly 3% of the sample comes from the top ten.

For each sample, TRB amplification used 250 to 300 ng of peripheral blood genomic DNA, equal to roughly 38,000 genome equivalents. With no count recorded, this clonotype is classed as medium-sized (0.01 to 0.1%) from frequency. Its antigen is still unknown. The chain employs TRBV12-3 or TRBV12-4 and TRBJ2-3; TCRdb's assignment of TRBD1 cannot be checked, as there is no DNA. The clonotype comes from a human donor with an autoimmune cytopenia or autoimmune hepatitis (not recorded which). The sequencing input was peripheral blood. The CDR3: CASSLARGRTDTQYF.